The clone carrying this T cell receptor beta chain was counted many times. This sample was included in a study of T cells in Graves' hyperthyroidism and ophthalmopathy. The germline gives CDR1 PRHDT, CDR2 FYEKMQ (reference sequence). The CDR3 loop spans 14 amino acids. The V end was cut by 5 bases, the J end by 0 bases, with 10 bases between. PBMCs stemmed from less than 13 ml fresh peripheral blood. Using RNA transcripts as the source, TCR beta CDR3 regions were amplified. First-round RT-PCR with HTBI primers amplified the TCR CDR3 region. A single record per CDR3 protein comes from TCRdb applying MiXCR to the multiplex PCR reads. The profile covers 160,000 or so distinct CDR3 sequences, with 9.4% appearing a single time and around 20% taken by the ten largest.

The chain combines TRBV13 with TRBJ1-1, with D possibly TRBD1 on 6 matching bases. Sequencing input: blood. This TCR was sampled from a woman in her late teens or twenties with Graves' hyperthyroidism that later progressed to Graves' ophthalmopathy. CDR3 coding DNA: TGTGCCAGCAGCCTTGGGACACTGAACACTGAAGCTTTCTTT. This codes for CASSLGTLNTEAFF.